This T cell receptor (beta chain) emerged from a study of T cells in Graves' hyperthyroidism and ophthalmopathy. Study-wide context: Prior to any treatment, at the point of initial diagnosis, peripheral blood was collected.

The table lists this clonotype with many counts. Its cognate antigen is unknown. The junction and the germline gene differ at one end; a read error may be behind it. The CDR3 loop spans 16 amino acids. Germline V gene sequence: CDR1 SGHRS, CDR2 YFSETQ. Study-wide points: Ophthalmopathy could be told apart from stable hyperthyroidism with a 13 V-J model.

TCR beta CDR3 sequences were amplified from RNA transcripts. During a first-round RT-PCR of the TCR CDR3, the HTBI primer set was used. In TCRdb, the multiplex PCR reads were re-called with MiXCR into one record per CDR3 protein. The sample lists fewer than 600,000 distinct CDR3 sequences, around 15% seen once, with approximately 15% in the top ten. Sequences were obtained from blood. This chain connects TRBV5-1 to TRBJ2-2; TRBD2 matches 14 bases. The TCR comes from a woman aged 40 to 55 with Graves' hyperthyroidism. CDR3 nucleotides: TGTGCCAGCAGTCCGGGACTAGCGGGAGTCACCGGGGAGCTGTTTTTT. Encoded protein: CASSPGLAGVTGELFF. The variable domain in full, with the rest retrieved from reference TRBV5-1 and TRBJ2-2, is KAGVTQTPRYLIKTRGQQVTLSCSPISGHRSVSWYQQTPGQGLQFLFEYFSETQRNKGNFPGRFSGRQFSNSRSEMNVSTLELGDSALYLCASSPGLAGVTGELFFGEGSRLTVL.